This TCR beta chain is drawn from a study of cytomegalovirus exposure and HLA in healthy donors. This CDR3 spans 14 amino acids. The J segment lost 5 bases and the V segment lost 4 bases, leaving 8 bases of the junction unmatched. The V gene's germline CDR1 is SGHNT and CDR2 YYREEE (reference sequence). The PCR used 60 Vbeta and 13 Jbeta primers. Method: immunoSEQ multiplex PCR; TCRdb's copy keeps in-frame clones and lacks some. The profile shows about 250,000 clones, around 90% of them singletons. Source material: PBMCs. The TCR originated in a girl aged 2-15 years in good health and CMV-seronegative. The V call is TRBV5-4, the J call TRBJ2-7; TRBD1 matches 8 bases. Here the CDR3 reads CASSILTGENEQYF. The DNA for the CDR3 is TGTGCCAGCAGCATCTTGACAGGGGAGAACGAGCAGTACTTC. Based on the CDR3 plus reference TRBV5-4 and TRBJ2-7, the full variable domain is ETGVTQSPTHLIKTRGQQVTLRCSSQSGHNTVSWYQQALGQGPQFIFQYYREEENGRGNFPPRFSGLQFPNYSSELNVNALELDDSALYLCASSILTGENEQYFGPGTRLTVT.